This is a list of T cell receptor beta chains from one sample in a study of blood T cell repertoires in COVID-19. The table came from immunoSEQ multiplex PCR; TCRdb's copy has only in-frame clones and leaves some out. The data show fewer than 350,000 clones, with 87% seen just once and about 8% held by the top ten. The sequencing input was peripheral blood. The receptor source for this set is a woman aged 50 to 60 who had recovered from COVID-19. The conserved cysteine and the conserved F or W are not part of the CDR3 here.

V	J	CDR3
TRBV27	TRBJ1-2	ASSLSVGQGPGGYT
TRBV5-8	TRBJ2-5	ASSPLFSANLRETQY
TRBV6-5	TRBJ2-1	ASSYPSGEQF
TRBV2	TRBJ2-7	ASAGQGYEQY
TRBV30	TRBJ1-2	AWSVQGTTSYTYGYT
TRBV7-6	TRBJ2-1	ASSLGGERGLNEQF
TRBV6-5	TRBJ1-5	ASRVRDQPQH
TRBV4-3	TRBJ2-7	ASSHTRIGALPYEQY
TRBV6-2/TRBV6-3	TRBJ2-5	ASSRAVRSQETQY
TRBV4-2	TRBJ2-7	ASSKGQGAYEQY
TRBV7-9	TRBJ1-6	ASSLPYSPLH
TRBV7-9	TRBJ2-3	ASSSTTIANRTDTQY
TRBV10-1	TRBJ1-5	ASGQGGFEPQH
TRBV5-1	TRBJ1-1	ASSPEGVWTEAF
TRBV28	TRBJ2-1	ASSYFRASGNNEQF
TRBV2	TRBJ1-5	ASRSITRVPQH
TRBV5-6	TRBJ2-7	ASSSGSSEQY
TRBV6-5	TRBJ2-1	ASRTGTLYNEQF
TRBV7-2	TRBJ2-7	ASSPEGSGGIYEQY
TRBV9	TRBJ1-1	ASSVAARFTEAF
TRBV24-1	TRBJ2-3	ATSETQHTDTQY
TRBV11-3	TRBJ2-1	ASSLEAGREQF
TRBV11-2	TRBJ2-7	ASSRTSDYEQY
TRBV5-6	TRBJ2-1	ASSLAAGGSYNEQF
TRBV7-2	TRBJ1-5	ASSLGGRYSNQPQH
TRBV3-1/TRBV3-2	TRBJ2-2	ASSFGGRAITGELF